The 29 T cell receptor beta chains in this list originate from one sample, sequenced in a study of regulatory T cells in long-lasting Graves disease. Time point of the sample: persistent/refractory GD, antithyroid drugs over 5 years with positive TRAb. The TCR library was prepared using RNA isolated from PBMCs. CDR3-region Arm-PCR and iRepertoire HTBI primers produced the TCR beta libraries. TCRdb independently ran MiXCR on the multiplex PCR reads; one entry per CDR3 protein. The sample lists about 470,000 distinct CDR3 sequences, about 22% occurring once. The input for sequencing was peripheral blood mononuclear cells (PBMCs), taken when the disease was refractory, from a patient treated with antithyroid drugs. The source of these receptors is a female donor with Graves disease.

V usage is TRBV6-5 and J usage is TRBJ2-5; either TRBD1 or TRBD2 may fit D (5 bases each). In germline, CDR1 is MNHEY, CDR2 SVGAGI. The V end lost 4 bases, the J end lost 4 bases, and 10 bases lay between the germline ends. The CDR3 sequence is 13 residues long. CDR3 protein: CASSSGTGETQYF. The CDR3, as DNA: TGTGCCAGCAGTTCCGGGACGGGAGAGACCCAGTACTTC.

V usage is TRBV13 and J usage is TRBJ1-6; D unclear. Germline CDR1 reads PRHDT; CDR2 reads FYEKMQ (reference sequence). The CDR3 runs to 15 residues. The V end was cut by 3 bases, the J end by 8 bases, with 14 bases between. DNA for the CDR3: TGTGCCAGCAGCTTCCGCGACCTGGCGGATTCACCCCTCCACTTT. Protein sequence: CASSFRDLADSPLHF. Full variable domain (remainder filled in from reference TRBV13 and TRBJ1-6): AAGVIQSPRHLIKEKRETATLKCYPIPRHDTVYWYQQGPGQDPQFLISFYEKMQSDKGSIPDRFSAQQFSDYHSELNMSSLELGDSALYFCASSFRDLADSPLHFGNGTRLTVT.

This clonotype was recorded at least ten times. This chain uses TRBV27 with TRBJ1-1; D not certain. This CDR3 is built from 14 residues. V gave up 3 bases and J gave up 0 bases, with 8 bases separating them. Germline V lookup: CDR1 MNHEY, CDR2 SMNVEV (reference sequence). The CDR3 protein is CASSFEGLNTEAFF. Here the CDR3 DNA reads TGTGCCAGCAGTTTCGAGGGTCTGAACACTGAAGCTTTCTTT.

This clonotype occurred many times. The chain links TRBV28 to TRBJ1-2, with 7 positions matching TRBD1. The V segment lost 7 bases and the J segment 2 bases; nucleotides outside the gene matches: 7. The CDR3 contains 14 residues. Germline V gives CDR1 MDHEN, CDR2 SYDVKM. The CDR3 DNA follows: TGTGCCAGCACCGGTGGACAGGCAAACTATGGCTACACCTTC. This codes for CASTGGQANYGYTF.

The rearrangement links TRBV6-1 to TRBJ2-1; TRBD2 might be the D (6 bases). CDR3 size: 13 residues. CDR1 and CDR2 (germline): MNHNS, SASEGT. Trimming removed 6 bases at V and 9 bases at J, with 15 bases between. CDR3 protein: CASSPSLATEQFF. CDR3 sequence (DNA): TGTGCCAGCAGCCCATCACTAGCTACTGAGCAGTTCTTC.

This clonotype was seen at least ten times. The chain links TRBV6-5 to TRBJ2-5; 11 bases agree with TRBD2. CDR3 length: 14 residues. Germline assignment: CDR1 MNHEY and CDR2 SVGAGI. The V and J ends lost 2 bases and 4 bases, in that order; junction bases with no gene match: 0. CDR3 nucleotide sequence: TGTGCCAGCAGTTACGGACTAGCGGGAGAGACCCAGTACTTC. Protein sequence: CASSYGLAGETQYF.

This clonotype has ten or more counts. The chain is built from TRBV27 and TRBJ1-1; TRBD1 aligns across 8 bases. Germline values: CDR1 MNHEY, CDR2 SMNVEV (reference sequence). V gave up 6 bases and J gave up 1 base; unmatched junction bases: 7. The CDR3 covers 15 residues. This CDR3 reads CASSRTGGGNTEAFF. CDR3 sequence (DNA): TGTGCCAGCAGCCGTACAGGGGGAGGGAACACTGAAGCTTTCTTT.

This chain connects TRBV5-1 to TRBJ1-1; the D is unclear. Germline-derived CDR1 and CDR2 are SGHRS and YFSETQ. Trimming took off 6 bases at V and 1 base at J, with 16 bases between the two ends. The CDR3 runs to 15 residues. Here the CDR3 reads CASKSPTDQNTEAFF. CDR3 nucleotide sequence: TGCGCCAGCAAATCGCCGACGGACCAGAACACTGAAGCTTTCTTT.

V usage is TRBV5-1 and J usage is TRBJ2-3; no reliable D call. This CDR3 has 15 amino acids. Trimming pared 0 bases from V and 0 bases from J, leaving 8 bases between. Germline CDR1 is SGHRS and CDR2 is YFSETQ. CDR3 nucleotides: TGCGCCAGCAGCTTGGGGCCAGAGAGCACAGATACGCAGTATTTT. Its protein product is CASSLGPESTDTQYF. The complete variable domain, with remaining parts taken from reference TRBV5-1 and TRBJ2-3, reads KAGVTQTPRYLIKTRGQQVTLSCSPISGHRSVSWYQQTPGQGLQFLFEYFSETQRNKGNFPGRFSGRQFSNSRSEMNVSTLELGDSALYLCASSLGPESTDTQYFGPGTRLTVL.

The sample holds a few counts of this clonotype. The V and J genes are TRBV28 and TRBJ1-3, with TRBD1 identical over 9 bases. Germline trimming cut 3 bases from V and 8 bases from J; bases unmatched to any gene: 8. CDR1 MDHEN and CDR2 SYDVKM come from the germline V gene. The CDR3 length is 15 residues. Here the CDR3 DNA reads TGTGCCAGCAGTTTCCCCGGGACAGGGAAATACACCATATATTTT. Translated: CASSFPGTGKYTIYF.

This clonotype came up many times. The CDR3 DNA is TGTGCCACCAGTGATTTCGGGGCCACCGGGGAGCTGTTTTTT. Its translation is CATSDFGATGELFF. V and J are TRBV24-1 and TRBJ2-2; perhaps D is TRBD1 or TRBD2 (5 bases each). This CDR3 is built from 14 residues. The V gene lost 1 base and the J gene lost 4 bases, with 6 bases spanning the gap. Germline V gives CDR1 KGHDR, CDR2 SFDVKD.

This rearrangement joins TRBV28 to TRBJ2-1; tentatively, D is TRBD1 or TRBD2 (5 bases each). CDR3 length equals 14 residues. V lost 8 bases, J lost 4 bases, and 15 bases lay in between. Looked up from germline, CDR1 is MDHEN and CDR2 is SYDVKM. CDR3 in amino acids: CASRSGTGYNEQFF. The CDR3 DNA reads TGTGCCAGCCGTTCCGGGACGGGATACAATGAGCAGTTCTTC.

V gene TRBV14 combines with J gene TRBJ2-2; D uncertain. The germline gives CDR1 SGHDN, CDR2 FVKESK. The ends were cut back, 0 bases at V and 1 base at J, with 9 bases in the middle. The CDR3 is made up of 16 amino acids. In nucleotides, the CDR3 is TGTGCCAGCAGCCAAGAAGCCTACAGGAACACCGGGGAGCTGTTTTTT. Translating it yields CASSQEAYRNTGELFF.

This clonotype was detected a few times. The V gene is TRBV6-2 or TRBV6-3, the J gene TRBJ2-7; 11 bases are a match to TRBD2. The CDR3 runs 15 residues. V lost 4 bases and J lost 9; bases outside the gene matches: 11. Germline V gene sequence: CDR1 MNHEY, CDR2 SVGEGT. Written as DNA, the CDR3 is TGTGCCAGCAGTTTATTCCTAGCGGGAGGTATGTGGCAGTACTTC. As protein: CASSLFLAGGMWQYF.

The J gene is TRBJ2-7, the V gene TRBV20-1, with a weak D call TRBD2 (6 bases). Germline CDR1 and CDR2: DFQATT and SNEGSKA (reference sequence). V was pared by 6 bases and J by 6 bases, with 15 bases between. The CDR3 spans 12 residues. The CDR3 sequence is CSADLRGIEQYF. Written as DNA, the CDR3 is TGCAGTGCAGACCTTCGGGGGATCGAGCAGTACTTC.

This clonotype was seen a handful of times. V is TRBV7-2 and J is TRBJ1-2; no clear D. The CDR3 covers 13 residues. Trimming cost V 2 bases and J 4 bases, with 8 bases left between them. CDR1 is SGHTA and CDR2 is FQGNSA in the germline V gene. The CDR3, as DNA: TGTGCCAGCAGCTTATACCAGGCCTATGGCTACACCTTC. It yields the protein CASSLYQAYGYTF.

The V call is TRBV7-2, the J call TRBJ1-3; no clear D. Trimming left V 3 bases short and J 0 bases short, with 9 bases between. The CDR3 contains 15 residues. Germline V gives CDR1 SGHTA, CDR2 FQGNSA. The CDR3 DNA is TGTGCCAGCAGCTTTGGTGGGCGCTCTGGAAACACCATATATTTT. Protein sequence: CASSFGGRSGNTIYF.

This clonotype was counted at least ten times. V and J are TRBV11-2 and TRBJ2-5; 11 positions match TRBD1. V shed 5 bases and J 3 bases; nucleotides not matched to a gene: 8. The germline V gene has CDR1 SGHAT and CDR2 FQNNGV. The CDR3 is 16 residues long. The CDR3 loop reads CASSTSPGQGEETQYF. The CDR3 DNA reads TGTGCCAGCAGCACAAGCCCGGGACAGGGGGAAGAGACCCAGTACTTC. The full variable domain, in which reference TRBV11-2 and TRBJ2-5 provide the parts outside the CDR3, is EAGVAQSPRYKIIEKRQSVAFWCNPISGHATLYWYQQILGQGPKLLIQFQNNGVVDDSQLPKDRFSAERLKGVDSTLKIQPAKLEDSAVYLCASSTSPGQGEETQYFGPGTRLLVL.

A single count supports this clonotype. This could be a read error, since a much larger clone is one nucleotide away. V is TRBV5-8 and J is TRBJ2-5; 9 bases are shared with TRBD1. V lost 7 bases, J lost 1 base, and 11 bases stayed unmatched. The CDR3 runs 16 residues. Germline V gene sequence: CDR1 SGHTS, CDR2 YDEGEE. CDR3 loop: CASGRRTGEVQETQYF. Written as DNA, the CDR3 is TGTGCCAGCGGCCGGCGGACAGGGGAAGTCCAAGAGACCCAGTACTTC.

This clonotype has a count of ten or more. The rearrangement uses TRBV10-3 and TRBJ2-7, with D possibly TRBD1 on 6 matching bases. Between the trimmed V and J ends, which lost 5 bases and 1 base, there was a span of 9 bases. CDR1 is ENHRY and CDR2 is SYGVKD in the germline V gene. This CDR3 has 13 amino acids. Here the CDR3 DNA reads TGTGCCATCAGTCCGACAGGATCCTACGAGCAGTACTTC. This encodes CAISPTGSYEQYF.

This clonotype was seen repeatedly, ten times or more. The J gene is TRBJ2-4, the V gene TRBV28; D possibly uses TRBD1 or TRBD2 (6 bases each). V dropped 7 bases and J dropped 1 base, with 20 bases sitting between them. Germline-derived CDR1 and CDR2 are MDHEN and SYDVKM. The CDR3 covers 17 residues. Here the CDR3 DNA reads TGTGCCAGCATTCCATCACAGGGACGGGGGGCCAAAAACATTCAGTACTTC. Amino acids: CASIPSQGRGAKNIQYF.

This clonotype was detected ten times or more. CDR3 loop: CASSLARGPSYEQYF. The CDR3 region has the DNA TGTGCCAGCAGCTTGGCGAGGGGTCCATCCTACGAGCAGTACTTC. The V gene is TRBV11-2, the J gene TRBJ2-7; the D call may be TRBD1 or TRBD2 (5 bases each). V lost 3 bases and J 1 base, leaving 13 bases between the germline ends. Germline CDR1 reads SGHAT; CDR2 reads FQNNGV. The CDR3 has 15 residues.

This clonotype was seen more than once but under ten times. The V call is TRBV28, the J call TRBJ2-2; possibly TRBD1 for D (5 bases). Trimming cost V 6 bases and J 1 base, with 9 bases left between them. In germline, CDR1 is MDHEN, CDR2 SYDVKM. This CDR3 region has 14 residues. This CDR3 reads CASSKTVNTGELFF. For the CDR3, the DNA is TGTGCCAGCAGCAAGACAGTGAACACCGGGGAGCTGTTTTTT.

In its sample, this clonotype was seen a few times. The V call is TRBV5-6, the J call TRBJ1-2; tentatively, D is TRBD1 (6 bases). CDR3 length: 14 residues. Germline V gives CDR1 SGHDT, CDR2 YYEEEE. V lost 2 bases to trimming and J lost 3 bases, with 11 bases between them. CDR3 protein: CASSFRTAYYGYTF. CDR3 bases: TGTGCCAGCAGCTTTAGGACAGCATACTATGGCTACACCTTC.

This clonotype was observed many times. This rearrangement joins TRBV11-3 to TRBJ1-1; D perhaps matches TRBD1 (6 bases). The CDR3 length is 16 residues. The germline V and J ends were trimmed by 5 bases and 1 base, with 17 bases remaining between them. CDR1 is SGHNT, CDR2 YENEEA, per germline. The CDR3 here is CASSRETGTRNTEAFF. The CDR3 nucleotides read TGTGCCAGCAGCCGTGAAACAGGGACGCGGAACACTGAAGCTTTCTTT.

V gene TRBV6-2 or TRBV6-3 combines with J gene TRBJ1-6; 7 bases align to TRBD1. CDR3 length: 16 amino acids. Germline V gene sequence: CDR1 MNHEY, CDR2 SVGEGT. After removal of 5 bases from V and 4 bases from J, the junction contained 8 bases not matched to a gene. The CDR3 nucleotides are TGTGCCAGCAGTAATCCCGACAGGGTTTATAATTCACCCCTCCACTTT. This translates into CASSNPDRVYNSPLHF.

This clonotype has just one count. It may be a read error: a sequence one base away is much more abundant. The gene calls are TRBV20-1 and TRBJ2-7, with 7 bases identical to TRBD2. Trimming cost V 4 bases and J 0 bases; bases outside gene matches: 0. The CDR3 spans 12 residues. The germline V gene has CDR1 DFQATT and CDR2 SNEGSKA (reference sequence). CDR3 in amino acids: CSAKRDSYEQYF. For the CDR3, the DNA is TGCAGTGCTAAGCGGGACTCCTACGAGCAGTACTTC.

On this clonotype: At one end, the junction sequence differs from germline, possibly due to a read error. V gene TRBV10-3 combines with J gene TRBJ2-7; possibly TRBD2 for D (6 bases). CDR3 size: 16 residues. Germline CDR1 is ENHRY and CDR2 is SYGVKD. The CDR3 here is CAISVGESGLDYERYF. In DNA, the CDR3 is TGTGCCATCAGTGTCGGGGAATCGGGACTTGATTACGAGCGGTACTTC.

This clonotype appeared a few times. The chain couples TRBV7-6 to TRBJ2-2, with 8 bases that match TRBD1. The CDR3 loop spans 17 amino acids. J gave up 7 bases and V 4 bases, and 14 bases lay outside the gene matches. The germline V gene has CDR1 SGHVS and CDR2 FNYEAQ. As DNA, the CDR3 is TGTGCCAGCAGCTCCTGGGCGACAGGGGCGAATAACGGGGAGCTGTTTTTT. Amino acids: CASSSWATGANNGELFF. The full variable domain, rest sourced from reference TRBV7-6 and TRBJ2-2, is GAGVSQSPRYKVTKRGQDVALRCDPISGHVSLYWYRQALGQGPEFLTYFNYEAQQDKSGLPNDRFSAERPEGSISTLTIQRTEQRDSAMYRCASSSWATGANNGELFFGEGSRLTVL.